The entry below gives a single T cell receptor beta chain sequence along with its context. Its specificity is unknown. The PCR was carried out with 60 Vbeta primers and 13 Jbeta primers. The protocol was immunoSEQ multiplex PCR, while the TCRdb copy is restricted to in-frame clones and leaves out a portion. The repertoire holds approximately 240,000 clones, with roughly 79% as singletons. The sample is drawn from a study of cytomegalovirus exposure and HLA in healthy donors. Study results and limitations: Segments of the TCR beta V type were, in most cases, productive about 87% or about 30% of the time in an earlier analysis.

Germline-derived CDR1 and CDR2 are SGHDT and YYEEEE. The CDR3 contains 15 residues. V shed 0 bases and J shed 4 bases, with 12 bases lying between them. The origin of this receptor is a woman in her forties in good health and CMV-seronegative. Specimen: PBMCs. V gene TRBV5-6 combines with J gene TRBJ2-3; tentative D call: TRBD1 (6 bases). CDR3 coding DNA: TGTGCCAGCAGCTTGGACCCTGGGGGCCCAGATACGCAGTATTTT. Translated: CASSLDPGGPDTQYF.